The clone carrying this TCR beta chain was observed a few times. The antigen remains unidentified. This sample is drawn from a study of regulatory T cells in long-lasting Graves disease. Germline CDR1 and CDR2: MNHNS and SASEGT. CDR3 length: 15 residues. Trimming cost V 3 bases and J 3 bases, with 15 bases left between them. The TCR beta library used iRepertoire HTBI primers with Arm-PCR amplification of CDR3. MiXCR, run by TCRdb on the multiplex PCR reads, gives a single entry per CDR3 protein. The data contain roughly 420,000 distinct CDR3 sequences, about 16% of them singletons. The time point was: newly diagnosed GD, antithyroid drugs for less than 3 months. PBMC-extracted RNA yielded the TCR library. Points from the study as a whole: New patients shared about 880 public clonotypes, fewer than the roughly 2,600 shared by persistent patients.

In addition, the sample was reused for a study of T cells in Graves' hyperthyroidism and ophthalmopathy.

The sequencing used peripheral blood mononuclear cells (PBMCs), collected at new diagnosis, from a patient treated with antithyroid drugs. The chain joins TRBV6-1 to TRBJ2-7; the D gene is possibly TRBD2 (6 bases). This clonotype originated in a woman aged 18 to 35 with Graves disease. The CDR3 is CASSDPGAAYYEQYF. The CDR3, as DNA: TGTGCCAGCAGTGACCCGGGAGCGGCGTACTACGAGCAGTACTTC.